The rows below give T cell receptor beta chains drawn from one sample of a study of CD8 T cells in Susac syndrome. TCRdb itself ran the immunoSEQ multiplex PCR reads through MiXCR, one entry per CDR3 protein. The data show roughly 200,000 distinct CDR3 sequences, with about 94% seen just once and roughly 0.095% held by the top ten. Sequenced material: CD4+ T cells from PBMCs. These receptors all stem from a human donor with multiple sclerosis. Both conserved end residues are part of each CDR3. Fields, in order: J gene, V gene, D gene, CDR3 length, clone size, CDR3 protein, CDR3 DNA. The D gene is left open where the match is weak. Clone size is not always given. Where it is, it says once, few, many or a class for expanded clones.

TRBJ2-5,TRBV5-1,.,13,.,CASSLEPRETQYF,TGCGCCAGCAGCTTGGAACCTCGGGAGACCCAGTACTTC
TRBJ2-7,TRBV20-1,TRBD1,13,.,CSAVPGTAYEQYF,TGCAGTGCTGTACCCGGGACAGCCTACGAGCAGTACTTC
TRBJ2-3,TRBV20-1,.,14,.,CSAPKAATTDTQYF,TGCAGTGCCCCGAAGGCGGCCACCACAGATACGCAGTATTTT
TRBJ2-7,TRBV7-2,TRBD1,14,.,CASSLDRVRHEQYF,TGTGCCAGCAGCCTCGACAGGGTGAGACACGAGCAGTACTTC
TRBJ2-3,TRBV20-1,TRBD2,15,.,CSASVSGDATDTQYF,TGCAGTGCTTCCGTTAGCGGGGACGCTACAGATACGCAGTATTTT
TRBJ1-6,TRBV7-3,TRBD1,16,.,CASSLAGTGTNSPLHF,TGTGCCAGCAGCTTGGCCGGGACAGGGACTAATTCACCCCTCCACTTT
TRBJ1-2,TRBV5-1,.,16,.,CASSSRLRPDNYGYTF,TGCGCCAGCAGCTCACGACTTCGACCTGACAACTATGGCTACACCTTC
TRBJ1-4,TRBV30,.,15,.,CAWRRLPGSGGKLFF,TGTGCCTGGAGGAGACTTCCAGGGTCCGGAGGGAAACTGTTTTTT
TRBJ1-1,TRBV29-1,.,15,.,CSVVGGANMNTEAFF,TGCAGCGTTGTGGGGGGCGCAAACATGAACACTGAAGCTTTCTTT
TRBJ2-5,TRBV30,.,15,.,CAWGALTARQETQYF,TGTGCCTGGGGAGCCTTAACGGCCAGGCAAGAGACCCAGTACTTC
TRBJ1-5,TRBV7-6,.,14,.,CASSLAEGAQPQHF,TGTGCCAGCAGCTTAGCCGAGGGAGCTCAGCCCCAGCATTTT
TRBJ2-4,TRBV7-2,.,13,.,CASSGLIKNIQYF,TGTGCCAGCAGCGGCCTTATCAAAAACATTCAGTACTTC
TRBJ2-4,TRBV29-1,.,13,.,CSGIQGVQNIQYF,TGCAGCGGAATTCAGGGTGTCCAAAACATTCAGTACTTC
TRBJ1-2,TRBV20-1,.,15,.,CSAQIASTRWDGYTF,TGCAGTGCGCAAATAGCCTCAACTAGGTGGGATGGCTACACCTTC
TRBJ2-2,TRBV6-4,TRBD1,16,.,CASSLQSGQPTGELFF,TGTGCCAGCAGTCTCCAATCGGGACAGCCCACCGGGGAGCTGTTTTTT
TRBJ1-5,TRBV6-2/TRBV6-3,TRBD1,12,.,CASGQGGQPQHF,TGTGCCAGCGGACAGGGAGGGCAGCCCCAGCATTTT
TRBJ2-7,TRBV15,TRBD1,15,.,CATSRVSQGANEQYF,TGTGCCACCAGCAGAGTGAGCCAGGGGGCGAACGAGCAGTACTTC
TRBJ1-2,TRBV15,.,15,.,CATSRVGAAEGGYTF,TGTGCCACCAGCAGGGTGGGGGCGGCGGAGGGCGGCTACACCTTC
TRBJ1-1,TRBV7-9,.,14,once,CASSLASGATEAFF,TGTGCCAGCAGCTTAGCGTCGGGGGCCACTGAAGCTTTCTTT
TRBJ1-2,TRBV30,.,12,.,CAWSVRGTGYTF,TGTGCCTGGAGTGTGAGGGGCACCGGCTACACCTTC
TRBJ2-1,TRBV30,TRBD2,14,.,CAIGAGSWYNEQFF,TGTGCCATTGGAGCGGGGTCCTGGTACAATGAGCAGTTCTTC
TRBJ1-2,TRBV7-3,.,16,.,CASSPFAGGAGYGYTF,TGTGCCAGCAGCCCGTTCGCGGGGGGCGCGGGCTATGGCTACACCTTC
TRBJ1-1,TRBV6-2/TRBV6-3,.,12,.,CASSYSWGQAFF,TGTGCCAGCAGTTACTCATGGGGTCAGGCTTTCTTT
TRBJ1-1,TRBV27,.,13,.,CASSLTIDLKAFF,TGTGCCAGCAGTCTAACCATCGACCTTAAAGCTTTCTTT
TRBJ2-7,TRBV9,.,15,once,CASSPMTSSSYEQYF,TGTGCCAGCAGCCCGATGACTTCCTCCTCCTACGAGCAGTACTTC
TRBJ2-2,TRBV5-1,.,15,few,CASSLVLGPTGELFF,TGCGCCAGCAGCTTGGTACTTGGTCCTACCGGGGAGCTGTTTTTT
TRBJ2-3,TRBV20-1,.,16,.,CSAGMPGGLSTDTQYF,TGCAGTGCTGGGATGCCGGGGGGCCTCAGCACAGATACGCAGTATTTT
TRBJ1-6,TRBV18,.,13,.,CASSPLDPGPLHF,TGTGCCAGCTCTCCCCTGGACCCGGGACCCCTCCACTTT